This T cell receptor beta chain is from a study of blood T cell repertoires in COVID-19. Whole-study context: The study drew acute and convalescent COVID-19 samples from the United States, Italy and Spain. In each case, the material was cDNA or gDNA derived from T cells, B-cell-depleted T cells, or PBMCs.

In the original workflow: Reference gene primers were amplified, and this amplification served to estimate nucleated cell counts. TCRdb's table, derived via immunoSEQ multiplex PCR, lists solely in-frame clones and lacks some. The D gene and trimming were derived from the DNA, and the V and J assignments and clone size from that table. Of about 100,000 clones listed, just under 95% are singletons. The V and J ends lost 2 bases and 4 bases, in that order; junction bases with no gene match: 3. The CDR3 contains 15 residues. The germline CDR1 and CDR2 sequences are SEHNR and FQNEAQ (reference sequence).

The receptor comes from a man aged 65 to 79 with acute or convalescent COVID-19. This chain connects TRBV7-9 to TRBJ2-2; 8 nucleotides align to TRBD1. The sample was peripheral blood. This chain's CDR3 is CASSLSGGLTGELFF. The CDR3 DNA follows: TGTGCCAGCAGCTTATCAGGGGGCCTCACCGGGGAGCTGTTTTTT.